A selection of T cell receptor beta chains follows, all from one sample in a study of blood T cell repertoires in COVID-19. Produced via immunoSEQ multiplex PCR; TCRdb's table is partial and in-frame only. The profile shows over 25,000 clones, 70% to 90% of them singletons. Sequencing was performed on peripheral blood. The receptors were sampled from a man aged 60-69 years with active COVID-19. The CDR3 runs from the conserved cysteine through the conserved F or W. A D gene is named only where the DNA matches it firmly. Only part of the rows carry a size: once, few, many, or a class if the clone is expanded.

d_gene	abundance	j_gene	v_gene	CDR3nt	CDR3aa
TRBD1	NA	TRBJ1-2	TRBV19	TGTGCCAGTAGTCACAGGGGTATCGATGGCTACACCTTC	CASSHRGIDGYTF
TRBD2	NA	TRBJ2-1	TRBV4-1	TGCGCCAGCAGCCCGGGACTAGCGGATACTTACAATGAGCAGTTCTTC	CASSPGLADTYNEQFF
TRBD1	NA	TRBJ2-7	TRBV7-3	TGTGCCAGCAGCCCACGTAACCGGACAGGGGGCGAGCAGTACTTC	CASSPRNRTGGEQYF
NA	NA	TRBJ2-3	TRBV29-1	TGCAGCGGGGGGGCGGATGTCACAGATACGCAGTATTTT	CSGGADVTDTQYF
TRBD2	NA	TRBJ2-5	TRBV9	TGTGCCAGCAGCGTAAGTGGGGGAGTGGGCGGGAGAAGCCAAGAGACCCAGTACTTC	CASSVSGGVGGRSQETQYF
TRBD2	NA	TRBJ2-1	TRBV18	TGTGCCAGCTCACTAGCGGGAGGGCGAAATGAGCAGTTCTTC	CASSLAGGRNEQFF
TRBD2	NA	TRBJ2-1	TRBV7-2	TGTGCCAGCAGCTTAGTCCTAGCGGGAGGTATAAGCCCCTACAATGAGCAGTTCTTC	CASSLVLAGGISPYNEQFF
TRBD1	NA	TRBJ2-1	TRBV6-1	TGTGCCAGCAGTGAAGGAACAGGGGGAGAGTCGTGGAATGAGCAGTTCTTC	CASSEGTGGESWNEQFF
TRBD1	NA	TRBJ2-7	TRBV27	TGTGCCAGCAGTTTGTTGTGGGACAGGCGCGAGCAGTACTTC	CASSLLWDRREQYF
TRBD1	NA	TRBJ2-2	TRBV5-1	TGCGCCAGCAGCCCGATTGCCTCGGGACAGGCCGGGGAGCTGTTTTTT	CASSPIASGQAGELFF
NA	NA	TRBJ2-2	TRBV30	TGTGCCTGGAGTGTAAAGGCTTCAGATTACAGCGGGGAGCTGTTTTTT	CAWSVKASDYSGELFF
TRBD1	NA	TRBJ2-2	TRBV29-1	TGCAGCGTGAGCCGGGACAGGTTCACCGGGGAGCTGTTTTTT	CSVSRDRFTGELFF
NA	NA	TRBJ2-3	TRBV7-8	TGTGCCAGCAGCTTCATTGCGGGTGCTAGCACAGATACGCAGTATTTT	CASSFIAGASTDTQYF
NA	NA	TRBJ2-3	TRBV20-1	TGCAGTGTGGAGCGCACAGATACGCAGTATTTT	CSVERTDTQYF
TRBD1	few	TRBJ1-2	TRBV14	TGTGCCAGCAGCCACCTAGGACAGGGCGGGGACTATGGCTACACCTTC	CASSHLGQGGDYGYTF
TRBD2	NA	TRBJ2-1	TRBV27	TGTGCCAGCAGTTTATTTAGCGGGAGGGCGAGCTACAATGAGCAGTTCTTC	CASSLFSGRASYNEQFF
TRBD2	NA	TRBJ2-1	TRBV9	TGTGCCAGCAGCGCAAACCGAACTAGCGGGAGGATCAATGAGCAGTTCTTC	CASSANRTSGRINEQFF
TRBD2	NA	TRBJ2-2	TRBV10-1	TGCGCCAGCAGTGAGCGGACTAGCGGAGACTCTAGGAGCGGGGAGCTGTTTTTT	CASSERTSGDSRSGELFF
NA	NA	TRBJ2-3	TRBV4-2	TGTGCCAGCAGCGTATTGTCAGGGGTGACAGATACGCAGTATTTT	CASSVLSGVTDTQYF
TRBD2	NA	TRBJ2-3	TRBV7-9	TGTGCCAGCAGCATCCCGGGGGGTTTTAGCGGGAGGATCCCAGATACGCAGTATTTT	CASSIPGGFSGRIPDTQYF
NA	NA	TRBJ2-5	TRBV5-1	TGCGCCAGCAGCTTGTTTAATGAGTACCAAGAGACCCAGTACTTC	CASSLFNEYQETQYF
TRBD1	NA	TRBJ1-1	TRBV28	TGTGCCAGCAGTATCACAGGGGAGGCTGAAGCTTTCTTT	CASSITGEAEAFF
TRBD2	NA	TRBJ2-1	TRBV14	TGTGCCAGCAGTAAAGCCCTAGCGGGGGGCTTGAGTGAGCAGTTCTTC	CASSKALAGGLSEQFF
TRBD1	NA	TRBJ2-3	TRBV9	TGTGCCAGCAGCGATGGGGACAGGGGGCCAGATACGCAGTATTTT	CASSDGDRGPDTQYF
NA	NA	TRBJ2-7	TRBV24-1	TGTGCCACCAGTGAGCCCGGGACAAGCGAGCAGTACTTC	CATSEPGTSEQYF
NA	NA	TRBJ1-1	TRBV9	TGTGCCAGCAGCGTAACTTCAGGCAGGGGTAAAACTGAAGCTTTCTTT	CASSVTSGRGKTEAFF
NA	NA	TRBJ1-5	TRBV11-2	TGTGCCAGCAGCATAGGAACCGGGGGTCAGCCCCAGCATTTT	CASSIGTGGQPQHF
TRBD2	NA	TRBJ2-1	TRBV6-6	TGTGCCAGCAGTTTTGGGACTAGCGGGAGTTATGAGCAGTTCTTC	CASSFGTSGSYEQFF
TRBD2	NA	TRBJ2-3	TRBV27	TGTGCCAGCAGGTTGTTCCCCTCAATTAGCGGGACAGATACGCAGTATTTT	CASRLFPSISGTDTQYF
NA	NA	TRBJ2-1	TRBV28	TGTGCCAGCAGTGCGACGATGGGACATCTGGGGAATGAGCAGTTCTTC	CASSATMGHLGNEQFF
TRBD2	NA	TRBJ2-2	TRBV2	TGTGCCAGCAGTGATTGGACTAGCGGGACCGGGGAGCTGTTTTTT	CASSDWTSGTGELFF
TRBD1	NA	TRBJ1-2	TRBV27	TGTGCCAGCAGTCCGAGACAGGGATTCGGGTATGGCTACACCTTC	CASSPRQGFGYGYTF
NA	NA	TRBJ1-3	TRBV15	TGTGCCACCAGCAGAGGAGAATCCACCATATATTTT	CATSRGESTIYF
TRBD1	NA	TRBJ1-3	TRBV28	TGTGCCAGCAGTTTTGTATCGGACAGGGCGGACAACACCATATATTTT	CASSFVSDRADNTIYF
TRBD2	NA	TRBJ2-5	TRBV5-1	TGCGCCAGCGGCTTTGGCGGGAGGGAAGAGACCCAGTACTTC	CASGFGGREETQYF
NA	NA	TRBJ2-2	TRBV28	TGTGCCAGCGGTCTCATAGACACCGGGGAGCTGTTTTTT	CASGLIDTGELFF
NA	NA	TRBJ2-3	TRBV19	TGTGCCAGTTTCGGCGCTGGTATCGGGATAGGCACAGATACGCAGTATTTT	CASFGAGIGIGTDTQYF
TRBD2	NA	TRBJ2-2	TRBV19	TGTGCCAGTAGTAGAACTAGCGGATTCACCGGGGAGCTGTTTTTT	CASSRTSGFTGELFF